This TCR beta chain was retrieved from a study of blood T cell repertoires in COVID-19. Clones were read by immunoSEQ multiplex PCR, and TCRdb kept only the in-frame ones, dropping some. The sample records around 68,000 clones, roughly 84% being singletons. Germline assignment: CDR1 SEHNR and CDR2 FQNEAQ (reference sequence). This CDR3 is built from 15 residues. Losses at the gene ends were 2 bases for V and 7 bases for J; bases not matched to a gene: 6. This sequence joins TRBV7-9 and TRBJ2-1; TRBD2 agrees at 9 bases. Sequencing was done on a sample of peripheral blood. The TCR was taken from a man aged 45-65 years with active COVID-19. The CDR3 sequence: CASSLLAGGSNEQFF. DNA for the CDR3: TGTGCCAGCAGCTTACTGGCGGGAGGGAGTAATGAGCAGTTCTTC.